The 26 T cell receptor beta chains below all came from one sample that was sequenced in a study of T cell responses to AZD1222 COVID-19 vaccine. TCRdb's copy holds only in-frame clones and misses some; the assay was immunoSEQ multiplex PCR. The sample has roughly 110,000 clones; roughly 90% are singletons. Sequenced here: peripheral blood, sampled on day 0 of AZD1222 vaccination. These TCRs come from an adult in good health.

Only one count was recorded for this clone. The rearrangement links TRBV2 to TRBJ1-2, with 8 bases lining up with TRBD1. CDR1 is SNHLY and CDR2 is FYNNEI in the germline V gene. The CDR3 contains 14 residues. J gave up 0 bases and V 6 bases, and 3 bases lay outside the gene matches. The CDR3: CASRGQAANYGYTF. As DNA, the CDR3 is TGTGCCAGCAGGGGACAGGCGGCTAACTATGGCTACACCTTC.

In this sample, this clone turned up once. The V call is TRBV11-2, the J call TRBJ1-1, with D perhaps TRBD1 (5 bases). The ends were cut back, 0 bases at V and 11 bases at J, with 13 bases in the middle. The CDR3 covers 13 residues. CDR1 and CDR2 from the germline V gene are SGHAT and FQNNGV. The CDR3 coding sequence is TGTGCCAGCAGCTTAGAGGGACTAGGTGCGGCTTTCTTT. This gives the protein CASSLEGLGAAFF.

The V gene is TRBV9, the J gene TRBJ1-3, with D possibly matching TRBD1 (6 bases). Germline V gene data show CDR1 as SGDLS and CDR2 as YYNGEE. The CDR3 has 18 residues. The V and J ends lost 0 bases and 1 base respectively, with 17 bases between them. This CDR3 is CASSVARGRESSGNTIYF. The CDR3 nucleotides are TGTGCCAGCAGCGTAGCCCGGGGGCGAGAGTCGTCTGGAAACACCATATATTTT. Drawing the rest from reference TRBV9 and TRBJ1-3, the complete variable domain is DSGVTQTPKHLITATGQRVTLRCSPRSGDLSVYWYQQSLDQGLQFLIQYYNGEERAKGNILERFSAQQFPDLHSELNLSSLELGDSALYFCASSVARGRESSGNTIYFGEGSWLTVV.

The CDR3 coding sequence is TGCGCCAGCAGCTCCGGACAGGGTCCTAGCGGTTCAGGGGAGCAGTACTTC. Encoded protein: CASSSGQGPSGSGEQYF. The chain has TRBV5-1 and TRBJ2-7, with D possibly TRBD1 on 8 matching bases. Germline-derived CDR1 and CDR2 are SGHRS and YFSETQ. The CDR3 contains 17 residues. V lost 3 bases and J 7 bases, leaving 26 bases between the germline ends.

V and J are TRBV5-1 and TRBJ2-2, with D possibly being TRBD2 (5 bases). This CDR3 has 15 residues. CDR1 and CDR2 from the germline V gene are SGHRS and YFSETQ. Trimming removed 0 bases from V and 1 base from J, with 7 bases in between. The CDR3 reads CASSLDRGNTGELFF. In DNA, the CDR3 is TGCGCCAGCAGCTTGGACCGGGGGAACACCGGGGAGCTGTTTTTT.

The CDR3 DNA sequence: TGTGCCAGCAGCTTTGGGGATTTCGCTAACTATGGCTACACCTTC. This encodes CASSFGDFANYGYTF. The V and J genes are TRBV7-8 and TRBJ1-2; D is unclear. CDR1 SGHVS and CDR2 FQNEAQ come from the germline V gene. The V and J ends lost 3 bases and 0 bases respectively, with 11 bases between them. The CDR3 totals 15 residues.

V gene TRBV5-5 combines with J gene TRBJ1-2; D possibly corresponds to TRBD1 (5 bases). CDR1 is SGHKS, CDR2 YYEKEE, per germline (reference sequence). V lost 4 bases and J lost 3, with 10 bases in between. The CDR3 sequence is 13 residues long. The CDR3 sequence is CASSEGRYYGYTF. As DNA, the CDR3 is TGTGCCAGCAGCGAGGGGCGATACTATGGCTACACCTTC.

The chain employs TRBV15 and TRBJ2-1; TRBD2 matches 13 bases. The junction had 4 bases not matched to a gene; V was cut back by 2 bases and J by 3 bases. This CDR3 is 17 amino acids long. Germline V CDR1 and CDR2: LNHNV, YYDKDF (reference sequence). The CDR3 nucleotides read TGTGCCACCAGCAGACGAGGACTAGCGGGAGTCTACAATGAGCAGTTCTTC. Translation: CATSRRGLAGVYNEQFF.

This clone was detected a few times. The rearrangement uses TRBV29-1 and TRBJ1-2, with 7 bases fitting TRBD1. This CDR3 comprises 12 residues. V lost 4 bases and J lost 3; bases outside the gene matches: 2. The germline V gene encodes CDR1 SQVTM and CDR2 ANQGSEA. The CDR3 sequence is CSVGGQYYGYTF. CDR3 nucleotide sequence: TGCAGCGTTGGGGGACAGTACTATGGCTACACCTTC. The whole variable domain, remainder taken from reference TRBV29-1 and TRBJ1-2, is SAVISQKPSRDICQRGTSLTIQCQVDSQVTMMFWYRQQPGQSLTLIATANQGSEATYESGFVIDKFPISRPNLTFSTLTVSNMSPEDSSIYLCSVGGQYYGYTFGSGTRLTVV.

The chain has TRBV5-6 and TRBJ1-6, with D possibly TRBD1 on 6 matching bases. This CDR3 comprises 15 residues. V was cut by 2 bases and J by 9 bases, with 15 bases left in between. Germline CDR1 is SGHDT and CDR2 is YYEEEE. CDR3 protein: CASSFGTTAGSPLHF. CDR3 in DNA: TGTGCCAGCAGCTTCGGGACAACCGCGGGTTCACCCCTCCACTTT.

The chain joins TRBV19 to TRBJ1-1; D gene ambiguous. V was cut by 5 bases and J by 10 bases, with 14 bases left in between. This CDR3 has 12 amino acids. Germline CDR1 and CDR2: LNHDA and SQIVND (reference sequence). The CDR3, as DNA: TGTGCCAGTAGTCCTTCGCTGAGTGGAGCTTTCTTT. Translating gives CASSPSLSGAFF. Supplemented by reference TRBV19 and TRBJ1-1, the full variable domain reads DGGITQSPKYLFRKEGQNVTLSCEQNLNHDAMYWYRQDPGQGLRLIYYSQIVNDFQKGDIAEGYSVSREKKESFPLTVTSAQKNPTAFYLCASSPSLSGAFFGQGTRLTVV.

The chain combines TRBV4-1 with TRBJ1-4; D uncertain. The V end was cut by 4 bases, the J end by 0 bases, with 6 bases between. The CDR3 runs 14 residues. Germline assignment: CDR1 MGHRA and CDR2 YSYEKL. The CDR3: CASSPGATNEKLFF. CDR3 DNA: TGCGCCAGCAGCCCGGGCGCAACTAATGAAAAACTGTTTTTT.

This rearrangement joins TRBV3-1 (or the pseudogene TRBV3-2) to TRBJ1-2; no firm D call. CDR3 length: 15 amino acids. The V end lost 4 bases, the J end lost 8 bases, and 20 bases lay between the germline ends. Germline CDR1 reads LGHDT; CDR2 reads YNNKEL (reference sequence). The CDR3 DNA reads TGTGCCAGCAGCCGACCTCTCGGCGGACCCGGGGGCTACACCTTC. Translating it yields CASSRPLGGPGGYTF.

This chain connects TRBV7-9 to TRBJ1-1; D not resolved. V lost 5 bases, J lost 2 bases, and 9 bases lay in between. Germline V gene lookup returns CDR1 SEHNR and CDR2 FQNEAQ (reference sequence). The CDR3 runs 13 residues. CDR3 nucleotide sequence: TGTGCCAGCAGCCTAACACTCAACACTGAAGCTTTCTTT. Translated: CASSLTLNTEAFF. Filled out from reference TRBV7-9 and TRBJ1-1, the complete variable domain reads DTGVSQNPRHKITKRGQNVTFRCDPISEHNRLYWYRQTLGQGPEFLTYFQNEAQLEKSRLLSDRFSAERPKGSFSTLEIQRTEQGDSAMYLCASSLTLNTEAFFGQGTRLTVV.

The rearrangement uses TRBV19 and TRBJ2-3; D call uncertain. The CDR3 loop spans 15 amino acids. Germline CDR1 LNHDA, CDR2 SQIVND (reference sequence). V lost 5 bases, J lost 0 bases, and 12 bases lay in between. Here the CDR3 reads CASSATHASTDTQYF. DNA of the CDR3: TGTGCCAGTAGTGCCACCCACGCTAGCACAGATACGCAGTATTTT.

The V gene is TRBV7-3, the J gene TRBJ2-6; a weak D match, TRBD1 (6 bases). The germline V and J ends were trimmed by 5 bases and 1 base, with 9 bases remaining between them. This CDR3 has 15 amino acids. The germline gives CDR1 SGHTA, CDR2 FQGTGA. For the CDR3, the DNA is TGTGCCAGCAGCCCGCAGGGGTCTGGGGCCAACGTCCTGACTTTC. Encoded protein: CASSPQGSGANVLTF. Full variable domain (missing parts from reference TRBV7-3 and TRBJ2-6): GAGVSQTPSNKVTEKGKYVELRCDPISGHTALYWYRQSLGQGPEFLIYFQGTGAADDSGLPNDRFFAVRPEGSVSTLKIQRTERGDSAVYLCASSPQGSGANVLTFGAGSRLTVL.

The chain joins TRBV5-1 to TRBJ2-1; D assignment may be TRBD1 or TRBD2 (6 bases each). Trimming took off 6 bases at V and 5 bases at J, with 15 bases between the two ends. There are 14 residues in the CDR3. Germline CDR1 SGHRS, CDR2 YFSETQ. CDR3 sequence reads: CASTQRGEDNEQFF. In DNA, the CDR3 is TGCGCCAGCACCCAAAGGGGGGAGGACAATGAGCAGTTCTTC.

This chain joins TRBV6-5 and TRBJ1-1; D is possibly TRBD1 (5 bases). The germline V and J ends were trimmed by 6 bases and 3 bases, with 14 bases remaining between them. CDR1 MNHEY and CDR2 SVGAGI come from the germline V gene. There are 14 residues in the CDR3. CDR3 DNA sequence: TGTGCCAGCAGCGACCCGGGGGGATACACTGAAGCTTTCTTT. As protein: CASSDPGGYTEAFF.

The rearrangement uses TRBV7-2 and TRBJ2-2; 15 bases align to TRBD2. Germline lookup yields CDR1 SGHTA and CDR2 FQGNSA. The CDR3 is 18 amino acids. V shed 5 bases, J shed 3 bases, and the junction held 7 bases outside the gene matches. The CDR3: CASSLKGLAGGYTGELFF. For the CDR3, the DNA is TGTGCCAGCAGCCTAAAGGGACTAGCGGGAGGTTACACCGGGGAGCTGTTTTTT.

The chain has TRBV20-1 and TRBJ2-5; D is uncertain. V dropped 5 bases and J dropped 4 bases, with 8 bases sitting between them. There are 11 residues in the CDR3. Germline V lookup: CDR1 DFQATT, CDR2 SNEGSKA (reference sequence). The CDR3: CSAPVGETQYF. CDR3 sequence (DNA): TGCAGTGCTCCAGTCGGAGAGACCCAGTACTTC.

The chain carries TRBV7-2 and TRBJ1-6; no firm D call. Germline CDR1 reads SGHTA; CDR2 reads FQGNSA. This CDR3 spans 13 amino acids. V lost 5 bases and J lost 10, with 12 bases in between. The CDR3 nucleotides are TGTGCCAGCAGCCCCCGTTTAGGATCACCCCTCCACTTT. Encoded protein: CASSPRLGSPLHF.

The J gene is TRBJ1-5, the V gene TRBV7-2; 10 bases map to TRBD1. The CDR3 length is 15 residues. Trimming cost V 4 bases and J 4 bases; bases outside gene matches: 4. Germline V CDR1 and CDR2: SGHTA, FQGNSA. The CDR3 nucleotides are TGTGCCAGCAGCTGGTGGACAGGGGGAAATCAGCCCCAGCATTTT. Its protein product is CASSWWTGGNQPQHF.

V usage is TRBV11-2 and J usage is TRBJ1-2; TRBD1 aligns across 7 bases. CDR3 size: 13 residues. Per germline, CDR1 SGHAT and CDR2 FQNNGV. The trim removed 5 bases at V and 1 base at J, leaving 1 base unmatched. The DNA of the CDR3 is TGTGCCAGCAGCCGACAGGGTAACTATGGCTACACCTTC. Amino acid sequence: CASSRQGNYGYTF.

The chain joins TRBV19 to TRBJ2-3; either TRBD1 or TRBD2 may supply D (6 bases each). Trimming pared 5 bases from V and 2 bases from J, leaving 23 bases between. The CDR3 runs to 18 residues. CDR1 is LNHDA and CDR2 is SQIVND in the germline V gene (reference sequence). The CDR3 sequence is CASSLRGVGGTYTDTQYF. The CDR3 DNA follows: TGTGCCAGTAGTCTCAGGGGAGTCGGGGGAACTTACACAGATACGCAGTATTTT.

The gene calls are TRBV3-1 (or the pseudogene TRBV3-2) and TRBJ2-5, with TRBD2 matching over 13 bases. The germline V gene has CDR1 LGHDT and CDR2 YNNKEL (reference sequence). The CDR3 is 16 residues long. V gave up 0 bases and J gave up 5 bases; unmatched junction bases: 3. This chain's CDR3 is CASSQEGLAGTETQYF. The CDR3 coding sequence is TGTGCCAGCAGCCAAGAGGGACTAGCGGGAACCGAGACCCAGTACTTC.

The rearrangement uses TRBV6-2 or TRBV6-3 and TRBJ1-5; D unresolved. Germline V gene sequence: CDR1 MNHEY, CDR2 SVGEGT. Trimming removed 5 bases at V and 2 bases at J, with 7 bases between. CDR3 size: 13 residues. The CDR3 sequence: CASSPSGNQPQHF. The CDR3 DNA reads TGTGCCAGCAGTCCGAGCGGCAATCAGCCCCAGCATTTT.